This T cell receptor beta chain was retrieved from a study of CD8+CD57+ T cells in acquired aplastic anemia. For the study at large: Mean DNA quantity obtained from sorted CD4+ and CD8+ cells was around 2.9 ug.

Comments on this clonotype: As yet, its antigen is unknown.

According to the study, genomic DNA was the template for TCR beta VDJ and CDR3 profiling. MiXCR, run by TCRdb on the reads, gives a single entry per CDR3 protein. The sample consists of under 200,000 distinct CDR3 sequences, around 48% of them appearing once. The patients chosen for sequencing had shown expansion of CD8+CD57+ cells (detected by flow cytometry). Patients, without exception, had severe acquired aplastic anemia. Study results and caveats: The CD8+ Simpson's diversity of patients and controls was not significantly different. Patients had around 30 CD8+ CDR3 sequences in common with controls (the shared set).

Germline CDR1 and CDR2: WNHNN and SYGVQD (reference sequence). The CDR3 is 18 residues long. V gave up 4 bases and J gave up 2 bases; unmatched junction bases: 10. The receptor was isolated from a human donor with aplastic anemia. The chain carries TRBV10-1 and TRBJ2-6, with 8 bases identical to TRBD1. Input material: sorted CD4+, CD8+, or CD8+CD57+ T cells (not recorded which) from PBMCs. The CDR3 DNA is TGCGCCAGCAGTGGGTCAGGGGGCGCTTTCCCTGGGGCCAACGTCCTGACTTTC. Its protein product is CASSGSGGAFPGANVLTF.